This TCR beta chain comes out of a study of blood T cell repertoires in COVID-19. Study-level information: Whether acute or convalescent, the COVID-19 samples came from the United States, Italy and Spain. In each case, the material was cDNA or gDNA derived from T cells, B-cell-depleted T cells, or PBMCs.

Per the original methods: It was from reference gene primer amplification that nucleated cell counts were estimated. Repertoires were generated with immunoSEQ multiplex PCR, while TCRdb's copy carries only in-frame clones and drops some. V and J calls and clone size come straight from that table; D and trimming were deduced from the DNA. The repertoire holds about 140,000 clones, with around 80% as singletons. Germline assignment: CDR1 SEHNR and CDR2 FQNEAQ (reference sequence). The CDR3 runs to 15 residues. The V end was cut by 4 bases, the J end by 4 bases, with 16 bases between. Sequencing was performed on peripheral blood. The sequence derives from a woman of 80 years or more with active or convalescent COVID-19. The gene calls are TRBV7-9 and TRBJ1-2; a possible D gene is TRBD1 (6 bases). CDR3 region: CASSSVRGGAYGYTF. The CDR3, as DNA: TGTGCCAGCAGCTCCGTTCGGGGGGGCGCCTATGGCTACACCTTC.